The clone carrying this T cell receptor (beta chain) appeared a single time. Its specificity is unknown. Germline V lookup: CDR1 GTSNPN, CDR2 SVGIG (reference sequence). The CDR3 runs to 15 residues. Trimming took off 0 bases at V and 6 bases at J, with 17 bases between the two ends. The data belong to a study of metastatic and nonmetastatic thyroid tumors. Study at large: Samples came from malignant and benign thyroid patients, and repertoires were compared across blood and tumor or nodule tissue. Study findings and constraints: Patients with malignant thyroid tumors reportedly had significantly higher TCR beta diversity than those with benign nodules, in blood and tumor.

TCRdb reanalyzed the PCR reads via MiXCR. The data hold about 20,000 clones, with just over 35% observed a single time. Thyroid surgery was preceded by no treatment in any patient. V usage is TRBV30 and J usage is TRBJ1-1, with a weak D call TRBD1 (5 bases). The sequenced sample consisted of tumor tissue. The receptor was isolated from a female donor with papillary thyroid cancer or a benign thyroid nodule (not recorded which). Some clones in this sample may be carry-over from other donors' samples. CDR3: CAWSVGWGEKAEAFF. CDR3 DNA sequence: TGTGCCTGGAGTGTTGGTTGGGGCGAGAAGGCTGAAGCTTTCTTT. Looking up the rest from reference TRBV30 and TRBJ1-1 gives the full variable domain: SQTIHQWPATLVQPVGSPLSLECTVEGTSNPNLYWYRQAAGRGLQLLFYSVGIGQISSEVPQNLSASRPQDRQFILSSKKLLLSDSGFYLCAWSVGWGEKAEAFFGQGTRLTVV.